Sequencing of this T cell receptor (beta chain) was carried out in a study of beta chain features in type 1 diabetes. This CDR3 region has 12 residues. Germline lookup yields CDR1 SQVTM and CDR2 ANQGSEA. V lost 6 bases, J lost 1 base, and 9 bases lay in between. Markers CD45RO/CCR7/CD25/CD127/CD95/CD27 served to sort CD4+ naive, central memory, regulatory and stem cell-like memory cells. About this clone: Antigen specificity is unknown.

Findings and limits, study-wide: Type 1 diabetes patients had TCRB CDR3s that were shorter (moderately but significantly so) in all four CD4+ subsets.

The sequenced template was cDNA made from the entire isolated RNA. An average around 3.8 million reads came from naive, central memory and regulatory T cell samples. TCRdb keeps only in-frame clones here, not all; method: immunoSEQ multiplex PCR. The sample lists 40,000 to 50,000 clones; 66% were seen once. The TCR originated in a man aged 25-40 years with type 1 diabetes. Some clones in this sample may be carry-over from other donors' samples. The sequenced sample consisted of Tregs from blood. The chain is built from TRBV29-1 and TRBJ1-2; D gene unclear. CDR3 coding DNA: TGCAGCGTATTAGAATTTAACTATGGCTACACCTTC. Translation: CSVLEFNYGYTF.